This T cell receptor (beta chain) was identified in a study of blood T cells in healthy people across ages. CDR3 length equals 16 residues. Trimming removed 9 bases from V and 2 bases from J, with 23 bases in between. Germline lookup yields CDR1 MNHEY and CDR2 SVGAGI. Whole-study results and caveats: Aged donors had fewer naive CD4+ cells and lower diversity than long-lived donors. Across the age range, TCR beta diversity per million T cells fell in a roughly linear way.

Together with a sample-barcoded 5' primer, a J-beta primer mix was included in a second PCR lasting about 6 to 11 cycles. Each CDR3 protein gets one entry after TCRdb re-called the 5' RACE reads with MiXCR. The table shows 1.5 million to 2 million distinct CDR3 sequences, with roughly 27% occurring only once. Comment on this clonotype: Its antigen is undetermined.

V usage is TRBV6-5 and J usage is TRBJ2-7; D is possibly TRBD1 (7 bases). Material: blood. The TCR sequence derives from a woman in her 30s in good health. In nucleotides, the CDR3 is TGTGCCAGTTGCCGGGGCGGGACAGAGACCACCTACGAGCAGTACTTC. It codes for CASCRGGTETTYEQYF.